Below, 28 T cell receptor beta chains from the same sample are listed, as sequenced in a study of beta chain features in type 1 diabetes. Expressed TCRB transcripts were sequenced because the isolated RNA had all been reverse transcribed beforehand. Assay used: immunoSEQ multiplex PCR; TCRdb lists only in-frame clones, some missing. The data show nearly 350,000 clones, around 8% seen once. The specimen sequenced was central memory CD4+ T cells from blood. The origin of the receptors is a woman between 18 and 29 years old in good health.

The chain is built from TRBV18 and TRBJ1-4; TRBD1 agrees at 9 bases. Germline CDR1 and CDR2: KGHSH and LQKENI. Trimming at V came to 3 bases and at J to 5 bases, leaving 4 bases not matched to a gene. The CDR3 contains 15 residues. CDR3 residues: CASSPTGTGNEKLFF. The CDR3 DNA follows: TGTGCCAGCTCACCTACCGGGACAGGGAATGAAAAACTGTTTTTT.

This clone has a count of ten or more. The J gene is TRBJ2-6, the V gene TRBV7-9; the match to TRBD1 covers 9 bases. The CDR3 consists of 17 residues. The ends lost 6 bases at V and 2 bases at J; junction bases unmatched: 8. Germline V gene lookup returns CDR1 SEHNR and CDR2 FQNEAQ (reference sequence). The CDR3 protein is CASRPGTGSTGANVLTF. In DNA, the CDR3 is TGTGCCAGCAGACCCGGGACAGGGAGTACTGGGGCCAACGTCCTGACTTTC.

This chain connects TRBV28 to TRBJ2-6, with 7 bases identical to TRBD1. V was clipped by 3 bases and J by 1 base; unmatched bases: 0. Germline V gives CDR1 MDHEN, CDR2 SYDVKM. This CDR3 has 15 residues. DNA for the CDR3: TGTGCCAGCAGTTTGACAGGGTCTGGGGCCAACGTCCTGACTTTC. Encoded protein: CASSLTGSGANVLTF.

The sample holds a few counts of this clone. A read error is possible here, since a much larger clone lies one base away. V gene TRBV11-3 combines with J gene TRBJ2-1; perhaps TRBD1 as D (6 bases). Trimming removed 5 bases at V and 0 bases at J, with 8 bases between. Per germline, CDR1 SGHNT and CDR2 YENEEA. The CDR3 is 14 amino acids. DNA of the CDR3: TGTGCCAGCAGCCGGGACAACTCCTACAATGAGCAGTTCTTC. This gives the protein CASSRDNSYNEQFF.

This clone was counted a few times. The V gene is TRBV20-1, the J gene TRBJ2-1; D perhaps matches TRBD1 (5 bases). V was shortened by 7 bases and J by 5 bases, with 9 bases between the two germline ends. This CDR3 is built from 11 residues. Germline V gene lookup returns CDR1 DFQATT and CDR2 SNEGSKA (reference sequence). CDR3 bases: TGCAGTGGCACAGGAAACAATGAGCAGTTCTTC. This codes for CSGTGNNEQFF.

The J gene is TRBJ2-1, the V gene TRBV18; 7 bases are a match to TRBD1. V was pared by 6 bases and J by 7 bases, with 3 bases of the junction left unmatched. Germline V gene data show CDR1 as KGHSH and CDR2 as LQKENI. The CDR3 runs to 12 residues. CDR3 loop: CASSTGLNEQFF. The CDR3 nucleotides are TGTGCCAGCTCGACAGGGTTGAATGAGCAGTTCTTC.

This clone was found a few times. The rearrangement links TRBV11-2 to TRBJ2-3; tentative D call: TRBD2 (5 bases). Germline V gene sequence: CDR1 SGHAT, CDR2 FQNNGV. V was cut by 4 bases and J by 10 bases, with 12 bases left in between. The CDR3 contains 12 residues. The CDR3 loop is CASSSDYYAQYF. The CDR3 nucleotides read TGTGCCAGCAGCTCTGACTATTATGCGCAGTATTTT.

This clone was seen more than once but under ten times. This rearrangement joins TRBV29-1 to TRBJ1-1; TRBD1 is a possible D gene (6 bases). Trimming cost V 4 bases and J 0 bases, with 12 bases left between them. CDR3 size: 14 residues. CDR1 SQVTM and CDR2 ANQGSEA come from the germline V gene. The CDR3 reads CSVGGGQVNTEAFF. DNA for the CDR3: TGCAGCGTTGGGGGGGGACAAGTGAACACTGAAGCTTTCTTT.

This chain links TRBV28 with TRBJ2-2, with D possibly TRBD1 on 6 matching bases. Per the germline V gene, CDR1 is MDHEN and CDR2 is SYDVKM. The CDR3 loop spans 16 amino acids. V lost 6 bases, J lost 0 bases, and 14 bases lay in between. CDR3 nucleotides: TGTGCCAGCAGGGACCAGGGGACCGCGAACACCGGGGAGCTGTTTTTT. It codes for CASRDQGTANTGELFF.

This chain joins TRBV25-1 and TRBJ1-2; no clear D gene. The CDR3 length is 11 residues. Trimming cost V 6 bases and J 7 bases, with 9 bases left between them. CDR1 and CDR2 from the germline V gene are MGHDK and SYGVNS. The CDR3 region is CASSTMGGYTF. The CDR3 DNA is TGTGCCAGCAGCACTATGGGTGGCTACACCTTC.

This clone has a count of ten or more. J is TRBJ2-3 and V is TRBV11-1; TRBD2 is a possible D gene (6 bases). V lost 4 bases to trimming and J lost 0 bases, with 11 bases between them. The CDR3 is 15 residues long. Germline-derived CDR1 and CDR2 are SGHAT and FQDESV (reference sequence). DNA of the CDR3: TGTGCCAGCAGCTCATTGGAGGGAAGCACAGATACGCAGTATTTT. Protein sequence: CASSSLEGSTDTQYF. The variable domain in full, completed from reference TRBV11-1 and TRBJ2-3, reads EAEVAQSPRYKITEKSQAVAFWCDPISGHATLYWYRQILGQGPELLVQFQDESVVDDSQLPKDRFSAERLKGVDSTLKIQPAELGDSAMYLCASSSLEGSTDTQYFGPGTRLTVL.

This clone was recorded a few times. This may be a read error, as it is one base from a much larger clone. This sequence joins TRBV7-8 and TRBJ1-2; tentatively, D is TRBD1 (6 bases). The V gene's germline CDR1 is SGHVS and CDR2 FQNEAQ. CDR3 length: 13 residues. V gave up 5 bases and J gave up 4 bases, with 11 bases separating them. CDR3 sequence (DNA): TGTGCCAGCAGCGTGGACAGCCTCTATGGCTACACCTTC. It yields the protein CASSVDSLYGYTF.

The V call is TRBV19, the J call TRBJ2-2; tentatively, D is TRBD1 (5 bases). The CDR3 is made up of 15 amino acids. Germline V gives CDR1 LNHDA, CDR2 SQIVND (reference sequence). Trimming shortened V by 6 bases and J by 0 bases, and 11 bases separated the two germline ends. This CDR3 reads CASRGVRTNTGELFF. In DNA form, the CDR3 reads TGTGCCAGTAGAGGGGTCAGAACGAACACCGGGGAGCTGTTTTTT.

This clone was picked up a small number of times. This rearrangement joins TRBV7-9 to TRBJ2-7; D uncertain. The V gene's germline CDR1 is SEHNR and CDR2 FQNEAQ (reference sequence). V was cut by 1 base and J by 6 bases, with 13 bases left in between. This CDR3 has 14 amino acids. The CDR3 nucleotides read TGTGCCAGCAGCTTAGACGGGCGAATGGGCGAGCAGTACTTC. This gives the protein CASSLDGRMGEQYF.

The gene calls are TRBV14 and TRBJ2-7; D remains ambiguous. The CDR3 runs to 15 residues. Trimming took 1 base from V and 2 from J, leaving 12 bases between them. Germline V CDR1 and CDR2: SGHDN, FVKESK. Written as DNA, the CDR3 is TGTGCCAGCAGCCAAGGGAGTGCTTATACCTACGAGCAGTACTTC. Its translation: CASSQGSAYTYEQYF.

This clone was counted between two and nine times. One end of the junction varies from germline; a read error may be responsible. J is TRBJ2-2 and V is TRBV28; TRBD2 matches at 7 bases. The germline V gene has CDR1 MDHEN and CDR2 SYDVKM. This CDR3 contains 15 residues. The CDR3 spells CAGSDMVAGTGELFF. Written as DNA, the CDR3 is TGTGCCGGCAGCGATATGGTAGCGGGCACCGGGGAGCTGTTTTTT.

A remark on this clone: A far larger clone differs by one base, so this is likely a read error. V gene TRBV28 combines with J gene TRBJ2-3; D unclear. Germline V gene sequence: CDR1 MDHEN, CDR2 SYDVKM. The CDR3 is made up of 11 amino acids. The V end lost 5 bases, the J end lost 3 bases, and 3 bases lay between the germline ends. For the CDR3, the DNA is TGTGCCAGCAGTCGAACAGATACGCAGTATTTT. Protein sequence: CASSRTDTQYF.

This clone was observed a few times. The chain is built from TRBV15 and TRBJ2-7, with 7 bases matching TRBD2. Germline V gene data show CDR1 as LNHNV and CDR2 as YYDKDF (reference sequence). This CDR3 contains 17 residues. V lost 3 bases to trimming and J lost 0 bases; unmatched junction nucleotides: 11. The CDR3 protein is CATSSLPLAPYSYEQYF. DNA of the CDR3: TGTGCCACCAGCAGCCTACCACTAGCGCCCTACTCCTACGAGCAGTACTTC.

This rearrangement joins TRBV6-5 to TRBJ2-5, with D unclear. CDR3 length: 13 residues. V lost 4 bases and J 4 bases, leaving 10 bases between the germline ends. The germline gives CDR1 MNHEY, CDR2 SVGAGI. CDR3 nucleotide sequence: TGTGCCAGCAGTTCAAGTTTGGGAGAGACCCAGTACTTC. Encoded protein: CASSSSLGETQYF.

The J gene is TRBJ2-2, the V gene TRBV19; 8 bases match TRBD1. The CDR3 covers 15 residues. Germline values: CDR1 LNHDA, CDR2 SQIVND (reference sequence). Trimming removed 6 bases from V and 1 base from J; junction bases left unmatched: 4. CDR3 DNA sequence: TGTGCCAGTAGGAGCGGACAGGGGAACACCGGGGAGCTGTTTTTT. Translation gives CASRSGQGNTGELFF.

This clone was counted between two and nine times. The rearrangement joins TRBV7-9 to TRBJ2-5; tentatively, D is TRBD2 (5 bases). The end of the DNA aligns better with TRBJ2-7, so the J call may be wrong. CDR3 length equals 13 residues. The V gene's germline CDR1 is SEHNR and CDR2 FQNEAQ (reference sequence). CDR3 region: CASTLGSTYEQYF. In nucleotides, the CDR3 is TGTGCCAGCACTCTAGGGAGCACCTACGAGCAGTACTTC.

The chain recombines TRBV27 with TRBJ1-2, with 7 bases identical to TRBD1. J gave up 5 bases and V 6 bases, and 12 bases lay outside the gene matches. The CDR3 sequence is 15 residues long. From germline, CDR1 is MNHEY and CDR2 SMNVEV (reference sequence). CDR3 DNA sequence: TGTGCCAGCAGAGCAGGACAGGCCTCGGGGTATGGCTACACCTTC. Residues: CASRAGQASGYGYTF.

Only a few counts were recorded for this clone. One junction end disagrees with the germline gene, perhaps due to a read error. The chain links TRBV6-6 to TRBJ2-7; unclear D gene. The germline V gene has CDR1 MNHNY and CDR2 SVGAGI (reference sequence). This CDR3 comprises 8 residues. The CDR3 DNA is TGTGCCAGCAGCCACACGGACTTC. Protein product: CASSHTDF.

The chain carries TRBV7-8 and TRBJ2-5, with 8 bases lining up with TRBD1. The CDR3 is 15 residues long. Germline CDR1 and CDR2: SGHVS and FQNEAQ. V lost 5 bases to trimming and J lost 2 bases; unmatched junction nucleotides: 7. The CDR3 DNA reads as TGTGCCAGCAGCGCCCACAACAGGGGGCAAGAGACCCAGTACTTC. As protein: CASSAHNRGQETQYF.

This chain connects TRBV18 to TRBJ2-1; 11 nucleotides align to TRBD2. The CDR3 loop spans 15 amino acids. Losses at the gene ends were 1 base for V and 9 bases for J; bases not matched to a gene: 5. The germline CDR1 and CDR2 sequences are KGHSH and LQKENI. The CDR3 loop reads CASSPLAGGPGEQFF. CDR3 bases: TGTGCCAGCTCACCACTAGCGGGAGGGCCAGGTGAGCAGTTCTTC. The whole variable domain, remainder taken from reference TRBV18 and TRBJ2-1, is NAGVMQNPRHLVRRRGQEARLRCSPMKGHSHVYWYRQLPEEGLKFMVYLQKENIIDESGMPKERFSAEFPKEGPSILRIQQVVRGDSAAYFCASSPLAGGPGEQFFGPGTRLTVL.

The CDR3 here is CAISVQNEQFF. The CDR3 DNA reads as TGTGCCATCAGTGTTCAAAATGAGCAGTTCTTC. The V call is TRBV10-3, the J call TRBJ2-1, with no clear D. Trimming cost V 4 bases and J 7 bases, with 5 bases left between them. The CDR3 extends over 11 amino acids. Per germline, CDR1 ENHRY and CDR2 SYGVKD.

This clone has just a few counts. The sample carries other DNA sequences with the same CDR3. The chain links TRBV27 to TRBJ2-7; 7 positions agree with TRBD1. The CDR3 totals 15 residues. Germline V CDR1 and CDR2: MNHEY, SMNVEV (reference sequence). Trimming at V came to 3 bases and at J to 0 bases, leaving 5 bases not matched to a gene. The CDR3 spells CASSFQGQSSYEQYF. The CDR3 nucleotides read TGTGCCAGCAGTTTCCAGGGACAGAGCTCCTACGAGCAGTACTTC.

This chain uses TRBV10-3 with TRBJ2-2; D remains unclear. Germline values: CDR1 ENHRY, CDR2 SYGVKD. The germline V and J ends were trimmed by 2 bases and 0 bases, with 1 base remaining between them. The length of the CDR3 is 13 residues. CDR3 in amino acids: CAISEANTGELFF. In DNA, the CDR3 is TGTGCCATCAGTGAGGCGAACACCGGGGAGCTGTTTTTT.